The next 26 T cell receptor beta chains were all read from a single sample in a study of beta chain features in type 1 diabetes. cDNA synthesis used the whole RNA isolate, giving expressed TCRB sequences. TCRdb's table, derived via immunoSEQ multiplex PCR, lists solely in-frame clones and lacks some. Among about half a million clones listed, roughly 11% were seen once. The sample taken for sequencing was naive CD4+ T cells from blood. The receptors here all came from a woman in her late teens or twenties in good health.

This clone was counted a few times. The chain is built from TRBV11-2 and TRBJ2-5; D is unresolved. The V gene lost 2 bases and the J gene lost 5 bases, with 15 bases spanning the gap. Per the germline V gene, CDR1 is SGHAT and CDR2 is FQNNGV. The CDR3 is 15 residues long. The CDR3 spells CASSLRGLLIETQYF. Written as DNA, the CDR3 is TGTGCCAGCAGCTTACGCGGTCTATTAATCGAGACCCAGTACTTC.

This clone was found a few times. The chain joins TRBV7-2 to TRBJ2-2; unclear D gene. V lost 5 bases to trimming and J lost 7 bases, with 14 bases between them. This CDR3 has 14 residues. Germline assignment: CDR1 SGHTA and CDR2 FQGNSA. This chain's CDR3 is CASSLVGLLGELFF. Here the CDR3 DNA reads TGTGCCAGCAGCCTAGTCGGCCTTCTCGGGGAGCTGTTTTTT.

This clone was seen many times. The genes are TRBV30 and TRBJ2-7; 7 nucleotides agree with TRBD1. The germline V gene encodes CDR1 GTSNPN and CDR2 SVGIG (reference sequence). The CDR3 is 14 amino acids. Losses at the gene ends were 2 bases for V and 7 bases for J; bases not matched to a gene: 11. CDR3 region: CAWSTSKGAREQYF. DNA of the CDR3: TGTGCCTGGAGTACCAGTAAGGGGGCGCGGGAGCAGTACTTC.

This clone was detected a few times. This chain connects TRBV6-5 to TRBJ1-2; TRBD1 aligns across 7 bases. CDR1 and CDR2 from the germline V gene are MNHEY and SVGAGI. The CDR3 extends over 11 amino acids. The V and J ends lost 5 bases and 10 bases, in that order; junction bases with no gene match: 4. The CDR3 sequence: CASSRTGFYTF. CDR3 bases: TGTGCCAGCAGTAGGACAGGTTTCTACACCTTC.

The genes are TRBV6-1 and TRBJ2-5; TRBD2 might be the D (6 bases). Germline V lookup: CDR1 MNHNS, CDR2 SASEGT. The CDR3 is 17 residues long. V lost 4 bases, J lost 5 bases, and 23 bases lay in between. In DNA, the CDR3 is TGTGCCAGCAGTGTTTGGGTTTTTGGCGGGGCCGGTGAGACCCAGTACTTC. It is translated as CASSVWVFGGAGETQYF.

This clone has just a few counts. The chain couples TRBV25-1 to TRBJ1-4; D possibly corresponds to TRBD1 (5 bases). This CDR3 contains 11 residues. V was clipped by 10 bases and J by 10 bases, with 13 bases between them. From germline, CDR1 is MGHDK and CDR2 SYGVNS. Here the CDR3 reads CAKSGRVKLFF. In DNA, the CDR3 is TGTGCCAAGTCGGGACGGGTAAAACTGTTTTTT.

The J gene is TRBJ1-4, the V gene TRBV4-2; 9 positions agree with TRBD1. This CDR3 spans 16 amino acids. V lost 0 bases, J lost 10 bases, and 9 bases stayed unmatched. From germline, CDR1 is LGHNA and CDR2 YNFKEQ. CDR3 loop: CASSQERGTGYGKLFF. CDR3 coding DNA: TGTGCCAGCAGCCAAGAGAGAGGGACAGGGTACGGAAAACTGTTTTTT.

This clone was seen more than once but under ten times. Different DNA sequences within this sample yield the same CDR3. The chain is built from TRBV5-1 and TRBJ2-7; no reliable D call. The germline CDR1 and CDR2 sequences are SGHRS and YFSETQ. Deletions cut 0 bases from V and 4 bases from J, with 2 bases between. The CDR3 totals 11 residues. For the CDR3, the DNA is TGCGCCAGCAGCTTGGATTACGAGCAGTACTTC. Its translation: CASSLDYEQYF. Using reference TRBV5-1 and TRBJ2-7 for the parts outside the CDR3, the full variable domain is KAGVTQTPRYLIKTRGQQVTLSCSPISGHRSVSWYQQTPGQGLQFLFEYFSETQRNKGNFPGRFSGRQFSNSRSEMNVSTLELGDSALYLCASSLDYEQYFGPGTRLTVT.

The chain links TRBV2 to TRBJ2-7, with D hard to call. This CDR3 has 13 amino acids. Looked up from germline, CDR1 is SNHLY and CDR2 is FYNNEI. V was shortened by 4 bases and J by 3 bases, with 10 bases between the two germline ends. This CDR3 is CASSASSFYEQYF. The CDR3 DNA sequence: TGTGCCAGCAGTGCCAGCAGTTTCTACGAGCAGTACTTC.

J is TRBJ2-3 and V is TRBV7-2; 8 bases agree with TRBD1. Germline values: CDR1 SGHTA, CDR2 FQGNSA. Trimming removed 1 base from V and 12 bases from J; junction bases left unmatched: 6. This CDR3 has 13 residues. CDR3 nucleotides: TGTGCCAGCAGCTTAGAACGCGGACAGGGCCAGTATTTT. This gives the protein CASSLERGQGQYF.

J is TRBJ1-1 and V is TRBV7-6; no definite D call. Germline V gene lookup returns CDR1 SGHVS and CDR2 FNYEAQ. The CDR3 consists of 14 residues. Trimming removed 5 bases from V and 3 bases from J, with 13 bases in between. The CDR3 here is CASSRRPLDTEAFF. CDR3 sequence (DNA): TGTGCCAGCAGCCGGCGACCTTTGGACACTGAAGCTTTCTTT.

This clone was recorded a few times. The V gene is TRBV7-7, the J gene TRBJ2-5; unclear D gene. CDR3 length equals 13 residues. Deletions cut 8 bases from V and 4 bases from J, with 14 bases between. In germline, CDR1 is SSHAT, CDR2 FNYEAQ (reference sequence). CDR3 in DNA: TGTGCCAGCCGCGGTGGCGCCGGAGAGACCCAGTACTTC. Protein: CASRGGAGETQYF. Based on the CDR3 plus reference TRBV7-7 and TRBJ2-5, the full variable domain is GAGVSQSPRYKVTKRGQDVTLRCDPISSHATLYWYQQALGQGPEFLTYFNYEAQPDKSGLPSDRFSAERPEGSISTLTIQRTEQRDSAMYRCASRGGAGETQYFGPGTRLLVL.

This clone has only a few counts. The chain links TRBV11-3 to TRBJ1-1; D is undetermined. Between the trimmed V and J ends, which lost 0 bases and 4 bases, there was a span of 9 bases. Germline assignment: CDR1 SGHNT and CDR2 YENEEA. This CDR3 is built from 14 residues. The CDR3 protein is CASSLEFGRTEAFF. DNA of the CDR3: TGTGCCAGCAGCTTAGAATTCGGTCGCACTGAAGCTTTCTTT.

This clone has just a few counts. The V call is TRBV4-1, the J call TRBJ1-6; D is undetermined. V dropped 1 base and J dropped 10 bases, with 8 bases sitting between them. The CDR3 is 13 residues long. Germline V lookup: CDR1 MGHRA, CDR2 YSYEKL. The DNA for the CDR3 is TGCGCCAGCAGCCAAGTTTTGGTCTCACCCCTCCACTTT. Amino acids: CASSQVLVSPLHF.

This chain's CDR3 is CASSSLLRGTQYF. The CDR3, as DNA: TGTGCCAGCAGTTCCCTCTTGAGGGGGACCCAGTACTTC. This chain connects TRBV6-6 to TRBJ2-5; D could derive from TRBD1 or TRBD2 (5 bases each). V was trimmed by 4 bases and J by 7 bases, leaving 13 bases between them. Germline-derived CDR1 and CDR2 are MNHNY and SVGAGI (reference sequence). The CDR3 runs 13 residues.

In this sample, this clone turned up a few times. This sequence joins TRBV19 and TRBJ2-7; 7 positions match TRBD2. The J segment lost 5 bases and the V segment lost 3 bases, leaving 4 bases of the junction unmatched. Germline CDR1 is LNHDA and CDR2 is SQIVND (reference sequence). This CDR3 comprises 13 residues. The CDR3 DNA reads TGTGCCAGTAGTATCCGTGGGAGGGACGAGCAGTACTTC. This gives the protein CASSIRGRDEQYF.

The chain has TRBV6-5 and TRBJ2-2; D remains unclear. The CDR3 length is 14 residues. Germline lookup yields CDR1 MNHEY and CDR2 SVGAGI. V gave up 6 bases and J gave up 0 bases, with 8 bases separating them. The CDR3 DNA follows: TGTGCCAGCAGACGCACAACGAACACCGGGGAGCTGTTTTTT. Translated: CASRRTTNTGELFF.

This clone appeared many times. The chain employs TRBV29-1 and TRBJ2-1; D is possibly TRBD2 (6 bases). CDR3 size: 16 residues. CDR1 SQVTM and CDR2 ANQGSEA come from the germline V gene. Trimming stripped 6 bases from V and 0 bases from J, with 18 bases between. Here the CDR3 DNA reads TGCAGCGTGCGGGACGGAATACGAAGCTCCTACAATGAGCAGTTCTTC. Protein sequence: CSVRDGIRSSYNEQFF.

This chain uses TRBV5-6 with TRBJ1-5; 7 bases align to TRBD1. CDR3 size: 14 residues. V was pared by 5 bases and J by 5 bases, with 7 bases of the junction left unmatched. The germline CDR1 and CDR2 sequences are SGHDT and YYEEEE. DNA for the CDR3: TGTGCCAGCAGTAGACAGGGAGGAGATCAGCCCCAGCATTTT. Encoded protein: CASSRQGGDQPQHF.

In its sample, this clone was seen a few times. The V gene is TRBV5-8, the J gene TRBJ2-5; a possible D gene is TRBD2 (5 bases). The CDR3 totals 16 residues. Germline CDR1 SGHTS, CDR2 YDEGEE. The V and J ends lost 4 bases and 1 base respectively, with 17 bases between them. As DNA, the CDR3 is TGTGCCAGCAGCACCGGTACTGCGACTATCCAAGAGACCCAGTACTTC. Translated, it gives CASSTGTATIQETQYF.

This clone occurred a few times. The chain couples TRBV9 to TRBJ2-1, with 8 bases that match TRBD2. The ends lost 0 bases at V and 7 bases at J; junction bases unmatched: 6. The germline V gene encodes CDR1 SGDLS and CDR2 YYNGEE. CDR3 length: 15 amino acids. The CDR3 nucleotides are TGTGCCAGCAGCGTAGCAAGCGGGAGTTTAAATGAGCAGTTCTTC. Translating gives CASSVASGSLNEQFF.

This clone was seen only a few times. The same CDR3 arises from other DNA sequences in this sample as well. V usage is TRBV5-1 and J usage is TRBJ2-1; 7 bases agree with TRBD2. CDR3 length: 16 residues. V trimming: 0 bases; J trimming: 0 bases; junction bases outside the gene matches: 3. CDR1 is SGHRS and CDR2 is YFSETQ in the germline V gene. For the CDR3, the DNA is TGCGCCAGCAGCTTGGTCGGCGGGAGCTCCTACAATGAGCAGTTCTTC. This codes for CASSLVGGSSYNEQFF.

This rearrangement joins TRBV21-1 to TRBJ2-7; the table's TRBD1 call for D was not verified on the DNA. TRBV21-1 is reported as a pseudogene. The CDR3 runs to 14 residues. The CDR3 here is CASSPTGELYEQYV. The CDR3 nucleotides read TGTGCCAGCAGCCCAACAGGGGAACTATACGAGCAGTACGTC.

V gene TRBV9 combines with J gene TRBJ2-1; D is possibly TRBD2 (5 bases). Looked up from germline, CDR1 is SGDLS and CDR2 is YYNGEE. This CDR3 has 15 residues. The V end lost 0 bases, the J end lost 5 bases, and 12 bases lay between the germline ends. CDR3 loop: CASSVETTRHNEQFF. In DNA form, the CDR3 reads TGTGCCAGCAGCGTAGAGACTACCCGACACAATGAGCAGTTCTTC.

This clone was counted only a few times. This sequence joins TRBV9 and TRBJ1-6; D is unclear. This CDR3 is built from 14 residues. CDR1 is SGDLS, CDR2 YYNGEE, per germline. V shed 3 bases and J shed 4 bases, with 8 bases lying between them. CDR3 region: CASSARIYNSPLHF. CDR3 nucleotide sequence: TGTGCCAGCAGCGCGAGGATTTATAATTCACCCCTCCACTTT.

This clone was observed a handful of times. The CDR3 nucleotides are TGCGCCAGCAGCCAAGTATGGGCAGCTTTTACTGGGGCCAACGTCCTGACTTTC. Translated, it gives CASSQVWAAFTGANVLTF. The chain has TRBV4-1 and TRBJ2-6; D is uncertain. Germline V gene sequence: CDR1 MGHRA, CDR2 YSYEKL. V was trimmed by 1 base and J by 2 bases, leaving 15 bases between them. The CDR3 has 18 residues.